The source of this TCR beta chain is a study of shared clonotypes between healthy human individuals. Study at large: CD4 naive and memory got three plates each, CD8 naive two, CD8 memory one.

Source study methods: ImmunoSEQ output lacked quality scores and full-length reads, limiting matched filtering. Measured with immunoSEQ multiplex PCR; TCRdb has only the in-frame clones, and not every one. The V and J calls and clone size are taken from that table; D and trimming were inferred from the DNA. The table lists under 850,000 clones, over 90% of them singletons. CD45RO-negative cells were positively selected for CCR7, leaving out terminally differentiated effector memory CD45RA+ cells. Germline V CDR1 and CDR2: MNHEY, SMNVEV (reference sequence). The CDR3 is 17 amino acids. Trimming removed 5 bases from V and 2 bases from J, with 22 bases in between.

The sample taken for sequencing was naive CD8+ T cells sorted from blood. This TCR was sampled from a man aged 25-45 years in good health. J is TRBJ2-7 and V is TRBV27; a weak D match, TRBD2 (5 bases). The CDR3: CASSPLLTGAEAYEQYF. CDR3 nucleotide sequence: TGTGCCAGCAGTCCTCTCTTGACCGGAGCGGAGGCCTACGAGCAGTACTTC.